This T cell receptor (beta chain) was sequenced during a study of Graves' ophthalmopathy and Graves' hyperthyroidism. Excluded: other autoimmune disease, uncontrolled infection, pregnancy or lactation. This clonotype occurred a few times. Amplification of TCR beta CDR3 regions used RNA transcripts. Second-round multiplex PCR came after a first-round RT-PCR that employed HTBI primers. In TCRdb, the multiplex PCR reads were re-called with MiXCR into one record per CDR3 protein. The table includes about 740,000 distinct CDR3 sequences, 35% to 50% detected once. Losses at the gene ends were 5 bases for V and 2 bases for J; bases not matched to a gene: 7. The V gene's germline CDR1 is SGHVS and CDR2 FNYEAQ. The CDR3 runs 17 residues.

The sequence was obtained from an adult man with Graves' ophthalmopathy. The gene calls are TRBV7-6 and TRBJ2-2; 11 bases map to TRBD1. Sequencing was carried out using peripheral blood. The CDR3 protein is CASSQRTGGFNTGELFF. CDR3 nucleotide sequence: TGTGCCAGCAGCCAGAGGACAGGGGGCTTTAACACCGGGGAGCTGTTTTTT.